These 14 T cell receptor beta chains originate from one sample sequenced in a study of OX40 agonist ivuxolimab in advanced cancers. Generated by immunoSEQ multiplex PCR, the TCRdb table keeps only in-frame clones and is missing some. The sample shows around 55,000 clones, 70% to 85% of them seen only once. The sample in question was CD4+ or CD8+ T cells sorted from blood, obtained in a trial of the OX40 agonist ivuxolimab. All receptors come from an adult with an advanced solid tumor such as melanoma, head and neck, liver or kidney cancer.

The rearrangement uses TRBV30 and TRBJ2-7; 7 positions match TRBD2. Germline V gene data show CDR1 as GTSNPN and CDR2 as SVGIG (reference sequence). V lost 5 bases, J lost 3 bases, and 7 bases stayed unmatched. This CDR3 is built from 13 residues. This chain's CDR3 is CAWRKGGSYEQYF. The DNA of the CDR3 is TGTGCCTGGCGCAAGGGCGGGAGCTACGAGCAGTACTTC.

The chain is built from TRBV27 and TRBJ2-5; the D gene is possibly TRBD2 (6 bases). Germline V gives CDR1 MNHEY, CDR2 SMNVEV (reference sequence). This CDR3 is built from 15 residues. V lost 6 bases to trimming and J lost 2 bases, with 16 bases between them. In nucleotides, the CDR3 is TGTGCCAGCAGCTTGGACCCCGGGGGACAAGAGACCCAGTACTTC. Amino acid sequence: CASSLDPGGQETQYF.

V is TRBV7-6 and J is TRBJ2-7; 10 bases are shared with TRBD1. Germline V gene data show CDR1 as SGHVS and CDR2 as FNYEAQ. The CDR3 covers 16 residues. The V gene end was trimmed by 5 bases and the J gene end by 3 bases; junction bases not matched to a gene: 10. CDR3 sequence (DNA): TGTGCCAGCAGCGGATCCGGGACAGGGGCATTCTACGAGCAGTACTTC. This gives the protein CASSGSGTGAFYEQYF.

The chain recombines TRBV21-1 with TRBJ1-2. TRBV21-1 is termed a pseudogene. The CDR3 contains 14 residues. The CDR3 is CASRLMDAIYGYTF. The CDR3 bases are TGTGCCAGCAGATTAATGGACGCGATCTATGGCTACACCTTC.

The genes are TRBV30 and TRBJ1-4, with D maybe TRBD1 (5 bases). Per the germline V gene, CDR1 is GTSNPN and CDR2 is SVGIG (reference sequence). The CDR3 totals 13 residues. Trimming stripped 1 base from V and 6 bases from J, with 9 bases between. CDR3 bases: TGTGCCTGGAGTGAAGGGGTGGATGAAAAACTGTTTTTT. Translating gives CAWSEGVDEKLFF.

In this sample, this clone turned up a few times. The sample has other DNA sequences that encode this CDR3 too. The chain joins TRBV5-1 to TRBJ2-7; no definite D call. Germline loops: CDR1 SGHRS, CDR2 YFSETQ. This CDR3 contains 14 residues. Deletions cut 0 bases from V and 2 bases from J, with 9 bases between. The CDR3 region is CASSLVVSPYEQYF. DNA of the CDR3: TGCGCCAGCAGCTTGGTCGTTTCGCCCTACGAGCAGTACTTC.

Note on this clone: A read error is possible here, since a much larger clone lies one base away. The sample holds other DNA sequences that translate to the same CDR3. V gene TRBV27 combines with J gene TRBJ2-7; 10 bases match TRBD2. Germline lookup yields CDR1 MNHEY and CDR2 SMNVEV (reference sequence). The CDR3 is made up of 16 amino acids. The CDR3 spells CASSPLAGGPVGEQYF. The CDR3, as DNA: TGTGCCAGCAGTCCCTTAGCGGGGGGCCCAGTGGGCGAGCAGTACTTT.

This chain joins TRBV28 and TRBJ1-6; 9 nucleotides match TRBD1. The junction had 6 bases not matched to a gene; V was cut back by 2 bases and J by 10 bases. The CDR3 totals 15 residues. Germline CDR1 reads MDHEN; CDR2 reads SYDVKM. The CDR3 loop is CASSLGDRDSSPLHF. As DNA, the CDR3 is TGTGCCAGCAGTTTAGGGGACAGGGATTCGTCACCCCTCCACTTT.

The CDR3 protein is CASSVGLGASGTRTDTQYF. For the CDR3, the DNA is TGTGCCAGCAGCGTAGGACTAGGTGCTAGCGGGACCCGCACAGATACGCAGTATTTT. The genes are TRBV9 and TRBJ2-3; 9 bases fit TRBD2. This CDR3 is 19 amino acids long. Germline V gene data show CDR1 as SGDLS and CDR2 as YYNGEE. The junction had 12 bases not matched to a gene; V was cut back by 0 bases and J by 1 base.

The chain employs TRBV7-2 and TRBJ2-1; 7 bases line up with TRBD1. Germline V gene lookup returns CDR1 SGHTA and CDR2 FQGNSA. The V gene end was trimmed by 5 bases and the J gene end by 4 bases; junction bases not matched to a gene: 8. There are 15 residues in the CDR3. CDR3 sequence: CASSPAGTVYNEQFF. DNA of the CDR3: TGTGCCAGCAGCCCAGCCGGGACAGTTTACAATGAGCAGTTCTTC.

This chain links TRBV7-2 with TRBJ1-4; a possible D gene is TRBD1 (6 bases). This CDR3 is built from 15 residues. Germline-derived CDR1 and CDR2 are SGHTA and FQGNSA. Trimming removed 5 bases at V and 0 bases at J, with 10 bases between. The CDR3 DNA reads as TGTGCCAGCAGCCTGGGGGGGCCAACTAATGAAAAACTGTTTTTT. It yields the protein CASSLGGPTNEKLFF. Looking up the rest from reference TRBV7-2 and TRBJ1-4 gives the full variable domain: GAGVSQSPSNKVTEKGKDVELRCDPISGHTALYWYRQSLGQGLEFLIYFQGNSAPDKSGLPSDRFSAERTGGSVSTLTIQRTQQEDSAVYLCASSLGGPTNEKLFFGSGTQLSVL.

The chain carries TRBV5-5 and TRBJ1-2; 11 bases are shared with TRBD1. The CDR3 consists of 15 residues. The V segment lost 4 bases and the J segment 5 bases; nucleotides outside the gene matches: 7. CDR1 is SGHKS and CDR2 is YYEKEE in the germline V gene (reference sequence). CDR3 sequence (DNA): TGTGCCAGCAGCACTAGGACAGGGGGCGAGTATGGCTACACCTTC. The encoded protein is CASSTRTGGEYGYTF.

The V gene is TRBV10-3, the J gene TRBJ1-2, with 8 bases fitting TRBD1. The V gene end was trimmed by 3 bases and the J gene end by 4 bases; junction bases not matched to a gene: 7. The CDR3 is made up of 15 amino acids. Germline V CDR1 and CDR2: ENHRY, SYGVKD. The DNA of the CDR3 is TGTGCCATCAGTGAATCGACAGGGGCTCTCTATGGCTACACCTTC. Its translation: CAISESTGALYGYTF.

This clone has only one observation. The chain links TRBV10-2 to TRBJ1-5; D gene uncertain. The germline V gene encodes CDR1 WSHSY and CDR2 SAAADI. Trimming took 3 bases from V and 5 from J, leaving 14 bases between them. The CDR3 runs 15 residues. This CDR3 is CASSDRTSVHQPQHF. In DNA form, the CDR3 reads TGCGCCAGCAGTGACAGGACGAGCGTTCATCAGCCCCAGCATTTT.